This T cell receptor (beta chain) was documented in a study of shared clonotypes between healthy human individuals. At the level of the study: Donors were a couple of women and a few men aged 18 to 49. Broader study findings: The small donor group covered limited genetic and exposure diversity.

Each subset's genomic DNA was shared equally among a number of immunoSEQ plates. Measured with immunoSEQ multiplex PCR; TCRdb has only the in-frame clones, and not every one. Of about 470,000 clones detected, 79% appear once; the ten largest clones hold approximately 13%. As to this clone: Its antigen is unknown.

Per the germline V gene, CDR1 is MDHEN and CDR2 is SYDVKM. The CDR3 runs to 15 residues. With V trimmed by 10 bases and J by 2 bases, 11 bases remained unmatched. Samples left unsorted employed tens of millions of PBMCs for genomic DNA. This clonotype was obtained from a woman aged 40-49 years in good health. Some clones in this sample may be carry-over from other donors' samples. The V call is TRBV28, the J call TRBJ2-5, with TRBD2 matching 9 bases. Sequencing used PBMCs. The CDR3 bases are TGTGCCATTACGCCCGGGCTAGCGGGACAAGAGACCCAGTACTTC. The encoded protein is CAITPGLAGQETQYF.